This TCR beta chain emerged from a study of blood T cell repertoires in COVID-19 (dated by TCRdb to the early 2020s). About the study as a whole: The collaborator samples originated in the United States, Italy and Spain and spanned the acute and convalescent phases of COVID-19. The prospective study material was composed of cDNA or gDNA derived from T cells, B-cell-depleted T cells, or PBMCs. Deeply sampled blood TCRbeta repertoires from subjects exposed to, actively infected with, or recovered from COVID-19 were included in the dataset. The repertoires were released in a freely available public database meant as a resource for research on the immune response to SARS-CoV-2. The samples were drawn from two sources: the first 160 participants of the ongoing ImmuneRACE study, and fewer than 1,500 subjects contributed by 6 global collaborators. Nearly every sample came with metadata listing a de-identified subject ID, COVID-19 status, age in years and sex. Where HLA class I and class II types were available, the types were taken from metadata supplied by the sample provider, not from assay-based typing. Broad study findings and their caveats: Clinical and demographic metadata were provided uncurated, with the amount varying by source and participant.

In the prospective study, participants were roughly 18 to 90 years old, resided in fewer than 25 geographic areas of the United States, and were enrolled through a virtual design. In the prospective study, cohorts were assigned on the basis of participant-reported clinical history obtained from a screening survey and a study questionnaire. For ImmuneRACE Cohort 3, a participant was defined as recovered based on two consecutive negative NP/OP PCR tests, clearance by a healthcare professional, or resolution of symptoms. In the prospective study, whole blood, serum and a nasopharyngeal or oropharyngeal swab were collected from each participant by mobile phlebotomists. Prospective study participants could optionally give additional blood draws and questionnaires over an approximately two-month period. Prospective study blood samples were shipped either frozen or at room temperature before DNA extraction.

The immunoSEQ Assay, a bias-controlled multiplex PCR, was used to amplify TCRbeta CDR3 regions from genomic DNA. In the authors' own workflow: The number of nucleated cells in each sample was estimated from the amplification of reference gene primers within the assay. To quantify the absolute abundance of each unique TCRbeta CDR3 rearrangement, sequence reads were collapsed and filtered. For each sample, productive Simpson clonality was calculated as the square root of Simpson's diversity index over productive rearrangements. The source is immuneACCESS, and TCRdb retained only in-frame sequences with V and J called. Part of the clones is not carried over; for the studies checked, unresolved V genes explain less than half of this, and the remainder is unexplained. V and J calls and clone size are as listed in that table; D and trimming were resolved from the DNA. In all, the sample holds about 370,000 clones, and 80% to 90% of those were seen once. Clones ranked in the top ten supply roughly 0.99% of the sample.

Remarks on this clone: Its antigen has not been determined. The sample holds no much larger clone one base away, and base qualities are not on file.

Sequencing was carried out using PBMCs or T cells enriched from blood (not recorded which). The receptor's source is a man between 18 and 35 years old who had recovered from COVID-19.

The CDR3 region has the sequence CATSSDFTGTYTDTQYF. The nucleotides read TGTGCCACCAGCAGCGATTTCACAGGGACCTACACAGATACGCAGTATTTT. Recombination joined TRBV15 with TRBJ2-3; TRBD1 is perhaps the D gene, given 6 matching bases. Reading from cysteine to phenylalanine, the CDR3 counts 17 amino acids. The read is trimmed to its CDR3 DNA, 51 bases read in frame from base 1. CDR1 is given as LNHNV and CDR2 as YYDKDF, both from the germline V gene (reference sequence). V and J lose 3 bases and 2 bases, and a span of 18 bases separates them.